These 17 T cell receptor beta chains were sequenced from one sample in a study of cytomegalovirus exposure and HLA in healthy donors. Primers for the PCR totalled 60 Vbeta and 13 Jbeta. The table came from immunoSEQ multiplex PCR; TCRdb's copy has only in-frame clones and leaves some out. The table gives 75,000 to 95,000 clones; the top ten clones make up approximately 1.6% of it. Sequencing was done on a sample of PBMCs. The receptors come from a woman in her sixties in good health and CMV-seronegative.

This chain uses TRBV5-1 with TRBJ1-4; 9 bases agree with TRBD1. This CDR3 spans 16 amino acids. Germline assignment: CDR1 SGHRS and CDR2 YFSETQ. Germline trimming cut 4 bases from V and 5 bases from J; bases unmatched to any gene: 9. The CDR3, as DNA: TGCGCCAGCAGCCTCCCATGGACAGGGGTAAATGAAAAACTGTTTTTT. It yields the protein CASSLPWTGVNEKLFF.

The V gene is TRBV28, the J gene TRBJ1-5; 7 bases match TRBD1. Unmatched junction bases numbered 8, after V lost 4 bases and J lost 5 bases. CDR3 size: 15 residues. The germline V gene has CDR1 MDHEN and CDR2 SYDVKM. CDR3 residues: CASSSDRARDQPQHF. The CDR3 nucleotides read TGTGCCAGCAGTTCTGACAGGGCGAGGGATCAGCCCCAGCATTTT.

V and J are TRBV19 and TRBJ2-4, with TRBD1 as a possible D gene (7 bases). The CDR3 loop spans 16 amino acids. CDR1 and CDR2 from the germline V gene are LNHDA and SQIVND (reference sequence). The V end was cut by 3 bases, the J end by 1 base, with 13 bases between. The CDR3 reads CASSISGGLAKNIQYF. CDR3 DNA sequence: TGTGCCAGTAGTATTTCAGGGGGGTTGGCCAAAAACATTCAGTACTTC. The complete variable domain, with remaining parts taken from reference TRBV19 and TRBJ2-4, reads DGGITQSPKYLFRKEGQNVTLSCEQNLNHDAMYWYRQDPGQGLRLIYYSQIVNDFQKGDIAEGYSVSREKKESFPLTVTSAQKNPTAFYLCASSISGGLAKNIQYFGAGTRLSVL.

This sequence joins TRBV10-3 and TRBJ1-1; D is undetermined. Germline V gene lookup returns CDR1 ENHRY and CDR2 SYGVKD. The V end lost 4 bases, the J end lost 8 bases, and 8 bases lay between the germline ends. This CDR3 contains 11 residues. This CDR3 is CAISANYEAFF. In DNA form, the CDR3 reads TGTGCCATCAGTGCTAACTACGAAGCTTTCTTT.

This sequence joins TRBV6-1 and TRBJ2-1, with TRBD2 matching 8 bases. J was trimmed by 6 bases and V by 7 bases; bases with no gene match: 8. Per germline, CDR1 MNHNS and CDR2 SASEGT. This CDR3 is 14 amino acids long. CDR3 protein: CASILAGGGNEQFF. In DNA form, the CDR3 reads TGTGCCAGCATCCTAGCGGGTGGAGGCAATGAGCAGTTCTTC.

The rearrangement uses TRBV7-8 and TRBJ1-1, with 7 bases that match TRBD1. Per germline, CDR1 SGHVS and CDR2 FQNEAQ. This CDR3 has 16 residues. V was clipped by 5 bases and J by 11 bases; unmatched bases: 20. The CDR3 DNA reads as TGTGCCAGCAGCCCCTTAGTGGGCGACAGGGCGGGCTCGGCTTTCTTT. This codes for CASSPLVGDRAGSAFF.

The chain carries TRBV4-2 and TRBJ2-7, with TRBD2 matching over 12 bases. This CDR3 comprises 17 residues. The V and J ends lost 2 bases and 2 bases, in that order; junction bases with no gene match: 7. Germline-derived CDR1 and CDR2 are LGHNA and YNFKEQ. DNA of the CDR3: TGTGCCAGCAGCCAACCTACGTGGACTAGCGGGACCTACGAGCAGTACTTC. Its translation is CASSQPTWTSGTYEQYF.

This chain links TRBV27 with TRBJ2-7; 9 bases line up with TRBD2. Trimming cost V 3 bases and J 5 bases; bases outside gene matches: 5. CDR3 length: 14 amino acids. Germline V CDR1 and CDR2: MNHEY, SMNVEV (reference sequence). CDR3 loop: CASSFAGGRNEQYF. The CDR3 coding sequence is TGTGCCAGCAGTTTTGCGGGAGGGCGGAACGAGCAGTACTTC.

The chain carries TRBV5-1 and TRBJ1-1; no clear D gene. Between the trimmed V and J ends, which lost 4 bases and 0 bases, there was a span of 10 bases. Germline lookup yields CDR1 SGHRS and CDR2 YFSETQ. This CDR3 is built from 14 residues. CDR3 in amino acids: CASSPDGVNTEAFF. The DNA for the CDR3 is TGCGCCAGCAGCCCGGACGGGGTGAACACTGAAGCTTTCTTT.

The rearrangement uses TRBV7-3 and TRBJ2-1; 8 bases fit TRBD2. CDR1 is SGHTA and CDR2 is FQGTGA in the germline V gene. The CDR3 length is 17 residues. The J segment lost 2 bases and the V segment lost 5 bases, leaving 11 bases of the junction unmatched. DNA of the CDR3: TGTGCCAGCAGCCCTGTACTGGGACTAGGACCCTACAATGAGCAGTTCTTC. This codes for CASSPVLGLGPYNEQFF. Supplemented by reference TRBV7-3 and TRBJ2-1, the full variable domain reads GAGVSQTPSNKVTEKGKYVELRCDPISGHTALYWYRQSLGQGPEFLIYFQGTGAADDSGLPNDRFFAVRPEGSVSTLKIQRTERGDSAVYLCASSPVLGLGPYNEQFFGPGTRLTVL.

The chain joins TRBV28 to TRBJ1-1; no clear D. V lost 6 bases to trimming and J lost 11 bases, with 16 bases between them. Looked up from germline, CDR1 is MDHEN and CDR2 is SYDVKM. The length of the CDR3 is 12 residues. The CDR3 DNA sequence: TGTGCCAGCAGCCCCCATCCTATTCTGGCTTTCTTT. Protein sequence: CASSPHPILAFF. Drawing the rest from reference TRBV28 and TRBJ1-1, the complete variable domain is DVKVTQSSRYLVKRTGEKVFLECVQDMDHENMFWYRQDPGLGLRLIYFSYDVKMKEKGDIPEGYSVSREKKERFSLILESASTNQTSMYLCASSPHPILAFFGQGTRLTVV.

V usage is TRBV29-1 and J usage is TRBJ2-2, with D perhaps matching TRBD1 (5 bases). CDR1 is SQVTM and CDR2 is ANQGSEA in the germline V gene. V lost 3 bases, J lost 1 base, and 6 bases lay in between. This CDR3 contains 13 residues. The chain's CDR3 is CSVDRVNTGELFF. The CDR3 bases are TGCAGCGTTGACAGGGTGAACACCGGGGAGCTGTTTTTT.

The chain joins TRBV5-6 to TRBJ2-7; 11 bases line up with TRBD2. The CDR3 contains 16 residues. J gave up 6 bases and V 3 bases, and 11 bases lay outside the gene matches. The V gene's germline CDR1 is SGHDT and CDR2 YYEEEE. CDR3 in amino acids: CASSSLAGGPEGEQYF. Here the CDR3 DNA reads TGTGCCAGCAGCTCCCTAGCGGGAGGCCCGGAGGGCGAGCAGTACTTC.

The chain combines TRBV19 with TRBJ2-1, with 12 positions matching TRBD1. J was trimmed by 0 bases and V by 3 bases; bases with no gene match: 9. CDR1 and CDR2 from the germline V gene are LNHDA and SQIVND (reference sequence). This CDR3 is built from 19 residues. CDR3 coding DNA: TGTGCCAGTAGTATCTCGGGACAGGGGGCGGCTTACTCCTACAATGAGCAGTTCTTC. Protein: CASSISGQGAAYSYNEQFF.

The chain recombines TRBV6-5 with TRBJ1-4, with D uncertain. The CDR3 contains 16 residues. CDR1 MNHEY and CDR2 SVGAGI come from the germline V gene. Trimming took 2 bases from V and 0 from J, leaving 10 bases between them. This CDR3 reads CASSYRAGTTNEKLFF. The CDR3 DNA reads TGTGCCAGCAGTTACCGGGCCGGGACAACTAATGAAAAACTGTTTTTT.

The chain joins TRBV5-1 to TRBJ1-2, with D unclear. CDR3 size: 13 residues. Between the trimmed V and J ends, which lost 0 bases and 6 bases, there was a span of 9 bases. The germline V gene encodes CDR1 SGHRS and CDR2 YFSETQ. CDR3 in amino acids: CASSLVSGNGYTF. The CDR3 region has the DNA TGCGCCAGCAGCTTGGTGTCGGGGAATGGCTACACCTTC.

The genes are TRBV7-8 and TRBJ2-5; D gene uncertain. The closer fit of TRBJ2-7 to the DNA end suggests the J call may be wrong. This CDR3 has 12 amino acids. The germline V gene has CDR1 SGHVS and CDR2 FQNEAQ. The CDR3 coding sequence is TGTGCCAGCAGCTTCCCTAACTACGAGCAGTACTTC. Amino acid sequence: CASSFPNYEQYF.